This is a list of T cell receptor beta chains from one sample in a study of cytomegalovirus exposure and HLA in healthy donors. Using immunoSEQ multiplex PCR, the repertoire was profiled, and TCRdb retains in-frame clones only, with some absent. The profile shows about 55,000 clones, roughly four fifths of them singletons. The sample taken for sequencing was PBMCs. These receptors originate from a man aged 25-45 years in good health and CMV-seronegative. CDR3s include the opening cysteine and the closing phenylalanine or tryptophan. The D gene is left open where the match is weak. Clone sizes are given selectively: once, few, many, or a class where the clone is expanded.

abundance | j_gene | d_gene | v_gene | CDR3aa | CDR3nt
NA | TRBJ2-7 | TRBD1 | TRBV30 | CAWTDRGTREQYF | TGTGCCTGGACGGACAGGGGGACCCGCGAGCAGTACTTC
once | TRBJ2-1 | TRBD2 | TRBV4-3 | CASSQASGNNNEQFF | TGCGCCAGCAGCCAAGCTAGCGGGAATAACAATGAGCAGTTCTTC
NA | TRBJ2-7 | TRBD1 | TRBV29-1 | CSAQAGTGYYEQYF | TGCAGCGCCCAAGCCGGGACAGGGTACTACGAGCAGTACTTC
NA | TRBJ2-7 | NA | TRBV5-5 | CASSPQTGLSSYEQYF | TGTGCCAGCAGCCCGCAGACAGGTTTGAGCTCCTACGAGCAGTACTTC
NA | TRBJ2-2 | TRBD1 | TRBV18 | CASSLGTGLIGELFF | TGTGCCAGCTCATTGGGGACAGGGCTGATCGGGGAGCTGTTTTTT
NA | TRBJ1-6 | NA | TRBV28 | CATRQDYNSPLHF | TGTGCCACCCGACAGGACTATAATTCACCCCTCCACTTT
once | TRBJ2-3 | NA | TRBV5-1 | CASSQDRANTDTQYF | TGCGCCAGCAGCCAGGACAGAGCAAACACAGATACGCAGTATTTT
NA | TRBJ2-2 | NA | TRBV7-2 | CASSQESGTTGELFF | TGTGCCAGCAGCCAAGAATCTGGGACTACCGGGGAGCTGTTTTTT
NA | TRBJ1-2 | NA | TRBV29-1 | CSVGVDYGYTF | TGCAGCGTAGGGGTGGACTATGGTTACACCTTC
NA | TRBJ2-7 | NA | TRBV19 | CASSFGYEQYF | TGTGCCAGTAGTTTCGGCTACGAGCAGTACTTC
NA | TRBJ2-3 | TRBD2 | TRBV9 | CASSPRLAGVSTDTQYF | TGTGCCAGCAGCCCTCGACTAGCGGGGGTAAGCACAGATACGCAGTATTTT
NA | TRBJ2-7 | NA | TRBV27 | CASSLGRGGYYEQYF | TGTGCCAGCAGTTTAGGTCGAGGCGGATACTACGAGCAGTACTTC
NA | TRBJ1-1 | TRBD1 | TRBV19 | CAVGTWGQGNTEAFF | TGTGCAGTAGGGACTTGGGGACAGGGGAACACTGAAGCTTTCTTT
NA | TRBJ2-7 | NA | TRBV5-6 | CASSFERISSYEQYF | TGTGCCAGCAGCTTTGAGCGGATCTCCTCCTACGAGCAGTACTTC
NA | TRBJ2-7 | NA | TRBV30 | CATTDGYEQYF | TGTGCCACTACCGACGGGTACGAGCAGTACTTC
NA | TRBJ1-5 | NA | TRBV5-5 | CASSLSGEGYQPQHF | TGTGCCAGCAGCTTGTCCGGGGAGGGTTATCAGCCCCAGCATTTT
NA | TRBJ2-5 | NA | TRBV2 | CASRAGNSGKETQYF | TGTGCCAGCAGGGCCGGAAACAGCGGAAAAGAGACCCAGTACTTC
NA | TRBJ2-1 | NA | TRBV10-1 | CASSDKSTGNEQFF | TGCGCCAGCAGTGATAAGTCAACAGGGAATGAGCAGTTCTTC
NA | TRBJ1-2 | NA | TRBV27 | CASSSPGRGTYGYTF | TGTGCCAGCAGTTCCCCAGGGCGTGGTACCTATGGCTACACCTTC
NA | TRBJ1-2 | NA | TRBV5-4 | CASSLGVGGYTF | TGTGCCAGCAGCTTAGGGGTGGGCGGCTACACCTTC
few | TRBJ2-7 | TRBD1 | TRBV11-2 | CASSFSGTGPYEQYF | TGTGCCAGCAGCTTCTCCGGGACAGGGCCCTACGAGCAGTACTTC
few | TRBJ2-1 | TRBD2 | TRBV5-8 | CASSPWEGRDEQFF | TGTGCCAGCAGCCCTTGGGAGGGAAGGGATGAGCAGTTCTTC
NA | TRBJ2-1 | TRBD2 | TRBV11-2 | CASSSPTASGTQFF | TGTGCCAGCAGCTCCCCAACCGCTAGCGGGACCCAGTTCTTC
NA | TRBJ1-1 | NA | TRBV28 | CASVVGGRRNTEAFF | TGTGCCAGCGTGGTGGGGGGACGCAGAAACACTGAAGCTTTCTTT
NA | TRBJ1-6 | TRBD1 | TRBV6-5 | CASSWGNRGHNSPLHF | TGTGCCAGCAGTTGGGGGAACAGGGGTCATAATTCCCCCCTCCACTTT
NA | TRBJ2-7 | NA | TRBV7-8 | CASSLGHTYEQYF | TGTGCCAGCAGCTTAGGACATACCTACGAGCAGTACTTC
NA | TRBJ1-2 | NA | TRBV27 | CASRRGINYGYTF | TGTGCCAGCAGAAGAGGAATCAACTATGGCTACACCTTC
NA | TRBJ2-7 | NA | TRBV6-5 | CASSYSFLMSSYEQYF | TGTGCCAGCAGTTACTCGTTCCTGATGAGCTCCTACGAGCAGTACTTC
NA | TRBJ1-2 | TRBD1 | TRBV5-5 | CASSRQGDYGYTF | TGTGCCAGCAGCCGACAGGGGGACTATGGCTACACCTTC
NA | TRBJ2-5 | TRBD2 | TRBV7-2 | CASSFSTSGRQETQYF | TGTGCCAGCAGCTTTTCGACTAGCGGGAGGCAAGAGACCCAGTACTTC
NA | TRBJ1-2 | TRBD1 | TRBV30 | CAWSVGTVGYGYTF | TGTGCCTGGAGTGTAGGGACAGTGGGCTATGGCTACACCTTC
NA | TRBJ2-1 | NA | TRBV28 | CASSFARGHVEQFF | TGTGCCAGCAGTTTTGCCAGGGGTCATGTTGAGCAGTTCTTC
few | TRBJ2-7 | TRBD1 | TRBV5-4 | CASSLAGTGSYEQYF | TGTGCCAGCAGCCTGGCCGGGACAGGTTCCTACGAGCAGTACTTC
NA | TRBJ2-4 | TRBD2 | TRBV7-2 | CASSSNGGGLNIQYF | TGTGCCAGCAGCTCCAACGGGGGGGGCTTGAACATTCAGTACTTC
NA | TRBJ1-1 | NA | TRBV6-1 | CASNWGQNTEAFF | TGTGCCAGCAACTGGGGGCAGAACACTGAAGCTTTCTTT
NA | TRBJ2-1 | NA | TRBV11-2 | CASSLDPEQFF | TGTGCCAGCAGCTTAGATCCGGAGCAGTTCTTC
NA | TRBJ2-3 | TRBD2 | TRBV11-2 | CASSQRIFPTAGGSDTQYF | TGTGCCAGCAGCCAACGTATTTTTCCGACAGCGGGAGGTTCGGATACGCAGTATTTT
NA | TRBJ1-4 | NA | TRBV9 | CASSFGGGNEKLFF | TGTGCCAGCAGCTTTGGTGGGGGCAATGAAAAACTGTTTTTT
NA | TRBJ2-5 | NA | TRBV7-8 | CASSLVMRTEARETQYF | TGTGCCAGCAGCTTAGTTATGCGGACGGAGGCCCGGGAGACCCAGTACTTC
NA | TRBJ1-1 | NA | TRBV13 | CASSFHGNTEAFF | TGTGCCAGCAGCTTTCACGGGAACACTGAAGCTTTCTTT
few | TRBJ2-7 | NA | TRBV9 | CASSTPPSDEQYF | TGTGCCAGCAGCACCCCTCCGAGCGACGAGCAGTACTTC
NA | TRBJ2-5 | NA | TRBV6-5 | CASSQNQETQYF | TGTGCCAGCAGCCAGAACCAAGAGACCCAGTACTTC
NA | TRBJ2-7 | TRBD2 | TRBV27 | CASSLGGGEYEQYF | TGTGCCAGCAGTTTAGGCGGGGGAGAATACGAGCAGTACTTC
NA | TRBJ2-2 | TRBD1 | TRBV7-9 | CASSPGTGGRNGELFF | TGTGCCAGCAGCCCCGGGACAGGGGGAAGGAACGGGGAGCTGTTTTTT
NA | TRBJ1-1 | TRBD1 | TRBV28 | CASSLYVLGQGPPSTEAFF | TGTGCCAGCAGTCTTTATGTATTGGGACAGGGTCCCCCCAGCACTGAAGCTTTCTTT
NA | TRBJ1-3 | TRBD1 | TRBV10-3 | CAISDLTGAGNTIYF | TGTGCCATCAGTGATCTTACAGGGGCTGGAAACACCATATATTTT
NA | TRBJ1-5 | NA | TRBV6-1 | CASSEGLPGYSNQPQHF | TGTGCCAGCAGTGAAGGGCTTCCGGGGTATAGCAATCAGCCCCAGCATTTT
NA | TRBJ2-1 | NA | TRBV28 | CASNQVRVGNEQFF | TGTGCCAGCAATCAGGTCAGGGTGGGCAATGAGCAGTTCTTC
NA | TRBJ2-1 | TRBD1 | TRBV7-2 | CASSLRAWTGGYNEQFF | TGTGCCAGCAGCTTAAGAGCCTGGACAGGGGGCTACAATGAGCAGTTCTTC
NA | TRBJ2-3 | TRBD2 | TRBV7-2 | CASNVRTRSTDTQYF | TGTGCCAGCAACGTCCGGACTAGAAGCACAGATACGCAGTATTTT
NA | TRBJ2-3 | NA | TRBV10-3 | CATNGLSSTDTQYF | TGTGCCACTAACGGACTATCAAGCACAGATACGCAGTATTTT
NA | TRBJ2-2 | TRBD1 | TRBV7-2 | CASSPRTGTGRTGELFF | TGTGCCAGCAGCCCCAGGACAGGGACGGGGAGAACCGGGGAGCTGTTTTTT
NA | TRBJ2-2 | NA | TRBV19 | CASRNTGNTGELFF | TGTGCCAGTAGGAATACAGGGAACACCGGGGAGCTGTTTTTT
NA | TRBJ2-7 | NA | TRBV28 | CASRDRLSYEQYF | TGTGCCAGCAGGGACAGACTCTCCTACGAGCAGTACTTC